Following are 11 T cell receptor beta chains from one sample sequenced in a study of CD8+CD57+ T cells in acquired aplastic anemia. Genomic DNA provided the template from which TCR beta VDJ and CDR3 profiles were obtained. TCRdb itself ran the reads through MiXCR, one entry per CDR3 protein. Of about 120,000 distinct CDR3 sequences listed, under 60% are singletons. Individuals selected for sequencing had exhibited CD8+CD57+ cell expansion on flow cytometry. The specimen was sorted CD4+, CD8+, or CD8+CD57+ T cells (not recorded which) from PBMCs. All receptors come from a human donor with aplastic anemia.

This chain links TRBV5-4 with TRBJ2-3; 8 bases are a match to TRBD2. The CDR3 sequence is 16 residues long. V shed 0 bases, J shed 2 bases, and the junction held 5 bases outside the gene matches. In germline, CDR1 is SGHNT, CDR2 YYREEE (reference sequence). Written as DNA, the CDR3 is TGTGCCAGCAGCTTGGATACGGGAGGGCCCACAGATACGCAGTATTTT. Protein sequence: CASSLDTGGPTDTQYF.

This clonotype showed up many times. The chain combines TRBV9 with TRBJ1-4; no firm D call. Germline CDR1 SGDLS, CDR2 YYNGEE. The CDR3 extends over 15 amino acids. Trimming took off 0 bases at V and 0 bases at J, with 6 bases between the two ends. The CDR3 protein is CASSVAAATNEKLFF. In DNA, the CDR3 is TGTGCCAGCAGCGTAGCTGCGGCAACTAATGAAAAACTGTTTTTT.

This clonotype was counted many times. The chain carries TRBV2 and TRBJ1-5; D gene ambiguous. V was pared by 8 bases and J by 6 bases, with 2 bases between. There are 9 residues in the CDR3. Per the germline V gene, CDR1 is SNHLY and CDR2 is FYNNEI. The CDR3 protein is CASGQPQHF. CDR3 sequence (DNA): TGTGCCAGCGGTCAGCCCCAGCATTTT.

This clonotype was detected ten times or more. This sequence joins TRBV5-6 and TRBJ2-7; 10 bases match TRBD1. The CDR3 is 15 residues long. CDR1 is SGHDT, CDR2 YYEEEE, per germline. Losses at the gene ends were 1 base for V and 3 bases for J; bases not matched to a gene: 4. CDR3 nucleotide sequence: TGTGCCAGCAGCTTGTCGGGACAGGGGATCTACGAGCAGTACTTC. Translation: CASSLSGQGIYEQYF.

V is TRBV20-1 and J is TRBJ2-5; unclear D gene. Germline loops: CDR1 DFQATT, CDR2 SNEGSKA (reference sequence). The CDR3 is 12 residues long. Trimming pared 3 bases from V and 2 bases from J, leaving 7 bases between. The CDR3 here is CSASRQQETQYF. DNA of the CDR3: TGCAGTGCTAGTAGGCAGCAAGAGACCCAGTACTTC.

The chain carries TRBV5-1 and TRBJ1-2; D not resolved. The V gene lost 1 base and the J gene lost 5 bases, with 12 bases spanning the gap. Germline CDR1 SGHRS, CDR2 YFSETQ. The CDR3 is made up of 14 amino acids. CDR3 loop: CASSLSKGSYGYTF. In DNA, the CDR3 is TGCGCCAGCAGCTTGAGTAAAGGATCTTATGGCTACACCTTC.

This clonotype was observed many times. The chain links TRBV29-1 to TRBJ1-1; no definite D call. CDR1 SQVTM and CDR2 ANQGSEA come from the germline V gene. CDR3 size: 11 residues. The V gene lost 3 bases and the J gene lost 1 base, with 3 bases spanning the gap. CDR3 sequence: CSVEENTEAFF. The CDR3 nucleotides are TGCAGCGTTGAGGAGAACACTGAAGCTTTCTTT.

This chain connects TRBV2 to TRBJ2-7; 9 nucleotides align to TRBD2. This CDR3 is built from 13 residues. Germline loops: CDR1 SNHLY, CDR2 FYNNEI. Trimming cost V 6 bases and J 5 bases; bases outside gene matches: 5. The CDR3 sequence: CASSGGRADEQYF. DNA for the CDR3: TGTGCCAGCAGCGGCGGGAGGGCCGACGAGCAGTACTTC.

The chain is built from TRBV10-3 and TRBJ2-7; 9 bases fit TRBD2. CDR3 length: 16 amino acids. The V and J ends lost 4 bases and 3 bases, in that order; junction bases with no gene match: 10. Germline-derived CDR1 and CDR2 are ENHRY and SYGVKD. The DNA for the CDR3 is TGTGCCATCAGTGCCGAAATAGCGGGAGCTAACTACGAGCAGTACTTC. Its translation: CAISAEIAGANYEQYF.

At least ten counts were recorded for this clonotype. This chain joins TRBV9 and TRBJ2-7; TRBD2 agrees at 8 bases. V lost 4 bases, J lost 4 bases, and 7 bases stayed unmatched. Germline V gene data show CDR1 as SGDLS and CDR2 as YYNGEE. This CDR3 is built from 14 residues. The CDR3 DNA reads as TGTGCCAGCAGCCCTGGGACTAGTGAGTACGAGCAGTACTTC. This sequence encodes CASSPGTSEYEQYF.

This chain connects TRBV10-1 to TRBJ2-7, with a possible D match to TRBD1 (5 bases). The germline gives CDR1 WNHNN, CDR2 SYGVQD (reference sequence). This CDR3 spans 13 amino acids. V gave up 4 bases and J gave up 1 base, with 8 bases separating them. The CDR3 here is CASSVGPSYEQYF. The CDR3 DNA reads TGCGCCAGCAGTGTGGGGCCATCCTACGAGCAGTACTTC.